This is a list of T cell receptor beta chains from one sample in a study of control samples from healthy donors and cancer patients. The data were produced by immunoSEQ multiplex PCR, yet TCRdb's version contains in-frame clones alone and is incomplete. The table includes some 140,000 clones, around nine tenths detected once. Sequencing was carried out using blood. These receptors all stem from a man aged 30 to 45 in good health. Both conserved end residues are part of each CDR3. The D gene is left open where the match is weak. Size tells how often a clone was seen (once, few, many) or the class of an expanded clone, and some rows leave it out.

abundance	d_gene	v_gene	j_gene	CDR3nt	CDR3aa
NA	NA	TRBV6-2/TRBV6-3	TRBJ2-1	TGTGCCAGCAGCCCGTTATCCTACAATGAGCAGTTCTTC	CASSPLSYNEQFF
NA	TRBD2	TRBV19	TRBJ2-5	TGTGCCAGTAGTACCGGAGGACTAGCGGAAGAGACCCAGTACTTC	CASSTGGLAEETQYF
NA	TRBD1	TRBV13	TRBJ2-7	TGTGCCAGCAGCCGCGGGGACAGGGAATACGAGCAGTACTTC	CASSRGDREYEQYF
NA	TRBD2	TRBV5-4	TRBJ2-1	TGTGCCAGCAGCTTAAGCGGGAGCTCCTACAATGAGCAGTTCTTC	CASSLSGSSYNEQFF
NA	NA	TRBV6-5	TRBJ1-2	TGTGCCAGCAGTTACGATAGCTATGGCTACACCTTC	CASSYDSYGYTF
NA	NA	TRBV7-3	TRBJ2-4	TGTGCCAGCAGTCCAACCCACGGAAACATTCAGTACTTC	CASSPTHGNIQYF
NA	NA	TRBV15	TRBJ2-7	TGTGCCACCAGCAGGGACGGGGCCTACGAGCAGTACTTC	CATSRDGAYEQYF
NA	NA	TRBV28	TRBJ2-1	TGTGCCAGCAGTTTAATGGGTAGGGTCAATGAGCAGTTCTTC	CASSLMGRVNEQFF
NA	NA	TRBV18	TRBJ2-5	TGTGCCAGCTCACCCAGACGGGGGGCAGAGACCCAGTACTTC	CASSPRRGAETQYF
NA	TRBD1	TRBV28	TRBJ1-3	TGTGCCAGCAGTTCCCCTAACCGACAGGGGGCCTATCCCTACTCTGGAAACACCATATATTTT	CASSSPNRQGAYPYSGNTIYF
NA	TRBD2	TRBV2	TRBJ2-6	TGTGCCAGCAGGGGGAGACTAGCGGCCTCTGGGGCCAACGTCCTGACTTTC	CASRGRLAASGANVLTF
few	NA	TRBV7-2	TRBJ1-5	TGTGCCAGCAGCTTAGCGTCGGGAGGGTTTCAGCCCCAGCATTTT	CASSLASGGFQPQHF
NA	TRBD1	TRBV5-1	TRBJ2-7	TGCGCCAGCAGCCCGGACCCGGGACAGGGGAACGAGCAGTACTTC	CASSPDPGQGNEQYF
NA	TRBD1	TRBV11-2	TRBJ2-7	TGTGCCAGCAGCTTAGAGGGACAGGGCCATTACGAGCAGTACTTC	CASSLEGQGHYEQYF
once	TRBD2	TRBV27	TRBJ2-1	TGTGCCAGCAGTCTCATGACATCTAGCGGATACAATGAGCAGTTCTTC	CASSLMTSSGYNEQFF
NA	NA	TRBV2	TRBJ2-1	TGTGCCAGCAGTGTAGATGGAGGGAATGAGCAGTTCTTC	CASSVDGGNEQFF
NA	NA	TRBV7-9	TRBJ1-1	TGTGCCAGCAGTTCGACCCCGGGGAGAATGAGGGGAGCGAACACTGAAGCTTTCTTT	CASSSTPGRMRGANTEAFF
NA	NA	TRBV9	TRBJ2-6	TGTGCCAGCAGTACGTATTGGGGGGCCAACGTCCTGACTTTC	CASSTYWGANVLTF
NA	TRBD2	TRBV9	TRBJ2-1	TGTGCCAGCAGCGTGACTAGCGGGAGTTACAATGAGCAGTTCTTC	CASSVTSGSYNEQFF
NA	TRBD2	TRBV7-9	TRBJ2-1	TGTGCCAGCAGCTTGGGTTCTAGCGGGAGGAATAGTGAGCAGTTCTTC	CASSLGSSGRNSEQFF
NA	TRBD1	TRBV7-6	TRBJ1-6	TGTGCCAGCAGCTTAGAACAGGGGTATAATTCACCCCTCCACTTT	CASSLEQGYNSPLHF
NA	NA	TRBV20-1	TRBJ2-1	TGCAGTGCTCGCCGCCGGGATGAGCAGTTCTTC	CSARRRDEQFF
once	NA	TRBV27	TRBJ2-2	TGTGCCAGCAGTTTCAGGAAGGCCGGGGAGCTGTTTTTT	CASSFRKAGELFF
NA	NA	TRBV10-2	TRBJ2-3	TGCGCCAGCACGGTTGAGCGGGCACTTAGCACAGATACGCAGTATTTT	CASTVERALSTDTQYF
NA	NA	TRBV28	TRBJ1-6	TGTGCCAGCTCTATGCTAGGGCCTCGTTCACCCCTCCACTTT	CASSMLGPRSPLHF
NA	TRBD1	TRBV19	TRBJ2-5	TGTGCCACCTCTCGGACAGGAGCGAAAGAGACCCAGTACTTC	CATSRTGAKETQYF
NA	NA	TRBV6-4	TRBJ1-1	TGTGCCAGCAGTGACAGCTTGAACACTGAAGCTTTCTTT	CASSDSLNTEAFF
medium-sized	NA	TRBV11-3	TRBJ2-2	TGTGCCAGCAGCTCTGACCCTGTCCCCGGGGAGCTGTTTTTT	CASSSDPVPGELFF
NA	NA	TRBV27	TRBJ2-3	TGTGCCAGCAGTTTCGGTACCACAGATACGCAGTATTTT	CASSFGTTDTQYF
NA	TRBD2	TRBV7-9	TRBJ2-1	TGTGCCAGCAGTCCTAGACTAGCGGGGTCCTACAATGAGCAGTTCTTC	CASSPRLAGSYNEQFF
NA	TRBD2	TRBV7-9	TRBJ2-1	TGTGCCAGCAGCTTACCCCGGGGACTAGTCGAGGAAAATGAGCAGTTCTTC	CASSLPRGLVEENEQFF
few	NA	TRBV7-2	TRBJ1-6	TGTGCCAGCAGCTTAGAGAGGAATTCACCCCTCCACTTT	CASSLERNSPLHF
NA	TRBD2	TRBV2	TRBJ2-3	TGTGCCAGCAGTATGATTAGCGGGAGATCCCCAGATACGCAGTATTTT	CASSMISGRSPDTQYF
NA	TRBD1	TRBV27	TRBJ2-7	TGTGCCAGCAGTTTATATGGACAGGGGTACGAGCAGTACTTC	CASSLYGQGYEQYF
NA	TRBD1	TRBV7-8	TRBJ1-5	TGTGCCAGCAGCTTCAGACAGGGGGGGAATCAGCCCCAGCATTTT	CASSFRQGGNQPQHF
few	TRBD1	TRBV11-3	TRBJ2-1	TGTGCCAGCACCGGGACAGGGGGCGTTTACAATGAGCAGTTCTTC	CASTGTGGVYNEQFF
NA	TRBD1	TRBV19	TRBJ1-1	TGTGCCAGTAGTTTACAGGGGAGGAACACTGAAGCTTTCTTT	CASSLQGRNTEAFF
NA	TRBD2	TRBV5-1	TRBJ2-7	TGCGCCAGCAGCTCTAGCGGGAGGGCCTACGAGCAGTACTTC	CASSSSGRAYEQYF
once	NA	TRBV12-3/TRBV12-4	TRBJ2-5	TGTGCCAGCAGCCTCTCAATAGAGACCCAGTACTTC	CASSLSIETQYF
NA	NA	TRBV27	TRBJ2-7	TGTGCCAGCAGTTTATCTAACCCCTGGGAGCAGTACTTC	CASSLSNPWEQYF
NA	TRBD1	TRBV12-5	TRBJ1-2	TGTGCTAGTGGTGCCTCAGGGGGACGGGGTCACACCTTC	CASGASGGRGHTF
NA	NA	TRBV19	TRBJ1-1	TGTGCCAGTAATATACCGGGACACCCCGAAGCTTTCTTT	CASNIPGHPEAFF
NA	NA	TRBV19	TRBJ1-1	TGTGCCAGTAGTATTTCTAGCGGGGTTGTGGCTTTCTTT	CASSISSGVVAFF
NA	NA	TRBV20-1	TRBJ1-1	TGCAGTGCTAGTGAAGGGGCTCTCATGAACACTGAAGCTTTCTTT	CSASEGALMNTEAFF
NA	NA	TRBV30	TRBJ1-5	TGTGCCTGGAGAGAGAAGGTCGGGCCCCAGCATTTT	CAWREKVGPQHF
NA	NA	TRBV28	TRBJ1-3	TGTGCCAGTCAGAAACGGGACACCATATATTTT	CASQKRDTIYF
NA	NA	TRBV28	TRBJ2-1	TGTGCCAGCAGTTTACTGGACGGAGCCGCCTACAATGAGCAGTTCTTC	CASSLLDGAAYNEQFF
NA	NA	TRBV6-5	TRBJ2-2	TGTGCCAGCAGTTACTCGATTTGGGGGAACACCGGGGAGCTGTTTTTT	CASSYSIWGNTGELFF
NA	NA	TRBV7-9	TRBJ1-2	TGTGCCAGCAGCTTAGCGGTGGGTTCTAACTATGGCTACACCTTC	CASSLAVGSNYGYTF
NA	TRBD2	TRBV24-1	TRBJ2-6	TGTGCCACCAGTGATAGATTTCTTGGCGGGAGAGTCTCTGGGGCCAACGTCCTGACTTTC	CATSDRFLGGRVSGANVLTF
NA	NA	TRBV5-8	TRBJ1-1	TGTGCCAGCAGCTTGCGGTCGGGCACCCGATACACTGAAGCTTTCTTT	CASSLRSGTRYTEAFF
once	NA	TRBV6-5	TRBJ1-3	TGTGCCAGCAGTCCGTCACTCGGAAACACCATATATTTT	CASSPSLGNTIYF
NA	NA	TRBV11-2	TRBJ2-7	TGTGCCAGCAGCTTAGCGTCCGGGGCCCATTACGAGCAGTACTTC	CASSLASGAHYEQYF
NA	NA	TRBV28	TRBJ1-1	TGTGCCAGCTATGACACTCGTGAAGCTTTCTTT	CASYDTREAFF
NA	NA	TRBV21-1	TRBJ1-6	TGTGCCAGCAGCGACCGAGTTAACTTTAATTCACCCCTCCACTTT	CASSDRVNFNSPLHF
NA	NA	TRBV7-8	TRBJ2-7	TGTGCCAGCAGCACCGGACGCGGCGAGCAGTACTTC	CASSTGRGEQYF
NA	NA	TRBV19	TRBJ1-2	TGTGCCAGTAGTTATGGTCCGCAAGCTAACTATGGCTACACCTTC	CASSYGPQANYGYTF